A single sample is the source of the 15 T cell receptor beta chains below, sequenced in a study of cytomegalovirus exposure and HLA in healthy donors. PCR used 60 Vbeta primers and 13 Jbeta primers. The table came from immunoSEQ multiplex PCR; TCRdb's copy has only in-frame clones and leaves some out. The table has about 200,000 clones, 82% seen once. The sample taken for sequencing was PBMCs. Receptors originate from a boy between 2 and 15 years old in good health and CMV-seronegative.

This sequence joins TRBV9 and TRBJ2-5; 7 bases match TRBD2. The CDR3 runs 14 residues. Trimming took 3 bases from V and 5 from J; bases not matched to a gene: 7. Germline values: CDR1 SGDLS, CDR2 YYNGEE. The CDR3 loop reads CASSGGGGGETQYF. CDR3 nucleotide sequence: TGTGCCAGCAGCGGTGGGGGGGGAGGGGAGACCCAGTACTTC.

The chain uses TRBV10-3 and TRBJ2-1; TRBD2 might be the D (6 bases). Germline CDR1 is ENHRY and CDR2 is SYGVKD. Trimming removed 6 bases from V and 0 bases from J, with 12 bases in between. The CDR3 extends over 15 amino acids. The CDR3 loop reads CAISRGGPSYNEQFF. CDR3 sequence (DNA): TGTGCCATCAGCCGAGGAGGGCCCTCCTACAATGAGCAGTTCTTC.

V is TRBV13 and J is TRBJ2-3, with 8 bases fitting TRBD2. CDR1 is PRHDT and CDR2 is FYEKMQ in the germline V gene (reference sequence). The CDR3 has 16 residues. Unmatched junction bases numbered 8, after V lost 4 bases and J lost 2 bases. The CDR3 DNA sequence: TGTGCCAGCAGCTCCGCTGGCGGGGGGTTCACAGATACGCAGTATTTT. This gives the protein CASSSAGGGFTDTQYF.

This clone has a single count. V and J are TRBV18 and TRBJ2-5; 7 bases agree with TRBD2. J was trimmed by 4 bases and V by 3 bases; bases with no gene match: 5. Germline-derived CDR1 and CDR2 are KGHSH and LQKENI. This CDR3 has 14 amino acids. CDR3 DNA: TGTGCCAGCTCACCCCCGGGGAGGGGAGAGACCCAGTACTTC. It yields the protein CASSPPGRGETQYF.

The gene calls are TRBV5-6 and TRBJ2-1; perhaps TRBD2 as D (5 bases). The length of the CDR3 is 13 residues. Deletions cut 4 bases from V and 4 bases from J, with 9 bases between. Germline CDR1 reads SGHDT; CDR2 reads YYEEEE. CDR3 nucleotides: TGTGCCAGCAGCGAGGACTCTTACAATGAGCAGTTCTTC. Amino acids: CASSEDSYNEQFF.

V and J are TRBV11-2 and TRBJ2-7; TRBD1 aligns across 10 bases. The CDR3 runs to 14 residues. V was clipped by 2 bases and J by 5 bases; unmatched bases: 3. Per the germline V gene, CDR1 is SGHAT and CDR2 is FQNNGV. Here the CDR3 reads CASSLYGTGDEQYF. CDR3 bases: TGTGCCAGCAGCTTATACGGGACAGGGGACGAGCAGTACTTC.

This clone was observed a handful of times. The chain recombines TRBV9 with TRBJ2-2; 15 bases line up with TRBD2. The germline CDR1 and CDR2 sequences are SGDLS and YYNGEE. The V segment lost 6 bases and the J segment 3 bases; nucleotides outside the gene matches: 9. The CDR3 covers 18 residues. This CDR3 is CASTQGLAGGIDTGELFF. In nucleotides, the CDR3 is TGTGCCAGCACGCAAGGACTAGCGGGGGGGATCGACACCGGGGAGCTGTTTTTT.

The rearrangement links TRBV6-6 to TRBJ2-7; TRBD2 aligns across 11 bases. The ends lost 4 bases at V and 6 bases at J; junction bases unmatched: 5. Germline assignment: CDR1 MNHNY and CDR2 SVGAGI (reference sequence). This CDR3 spans 14 amino acids. The CDR3 spells CASSFSGGAAEQYF. The CDR3 DNA is TGTGCCAGCAGTTTTAGCGGGGGGGCCGCCGAGCAGTACTTC.

As DNA, the CDR3 is TGTGCCAGCAGCGATCGGACAGGGGGGGGCACCGGGGAGCTGTTTTTT. Translation: CASSDRTGGGTGELFF. The chain has TRBV9 and TRBJ2-2; 10 nucleotides line up with TRBD1. The CDR3 covers 16 residues. Losses at the gene ends were 3 bases for V and 4 bases for J; bases not matched to a gene: 6. Per the germline V gene, CDR1 is SGDLS and CDR2 is YYNGEE.

Notes on this clone: One end of the junction fails to match germline, which may point to a read error. The chain carries TRBV7-9 and TRBJ2-5; D is perhaps TRBD1 (6 bases). This CDR3 comprises 16 residues. Germline V CDR1 and CDR2: SEHNR, FQNEAQ (reference sequence). The CDR3 sequence is CSSSLVGGQLQETQYF. DNA of the CDR3: TGTTCCAGCAGCTTAGTTGGGGGCCAACTCCAAGAGACCCAGTACTTC.

V and J are TRBV29-1 and TRBJ1-1; D is perhaps TRBD1 (5 bases). The CDR3 is 14 amino acids. The germline V gene encodes CDR1 SQVTM and CDR2 ANQGSEA. V lost 1 base, J lost 1 base, and 10 bases lay in between. CDR3 sequence: CSVEARVSNTEAFF. CDR3 sequence (DNA): TGCAGCGTTGAAGCCAGGGTATCGAACACTGAAGCTTTCTTT.

This chain uses TRBV2 with TRBJ1-6, with a weak D call TRBD1 (5 bases). Germline V gene data show CDR1 as SNHLY and CDR2 as FYNNEI. Trimming stripped 2 bases from V and 5 bases from J, with 10 bases between. The CDR3 covers 15 residues. CDR3 sequence: CASSEQGIHNSPLHF. The CDR3 DNA follows: TGTGCCAGCAGTGAACAGGGAATCCATAATTCACCCCTCCACTTT.

The V and J genes are TRBV2 and TRBJ2-7, with D maybe TRBD1 (5 bases). CDR1 and CDR2 from the germline V gene are SNHLY and FYNNEI. The CDR3 covers 11 residues. V dropped 6 bases and J dropped 3 bases, with 6 bases sitting between them. The CDR3 loop is CASSRDYEQYF. CDR3 DNA: TGTGCCAGCAGCAGGGACTACGAGCAGTACTTC.

The CDR3 region is CAISEIPLDRGYTF. The CDR3 DNA follows: TGTGCCATCAGTGAAATCCCTCTGGACAGGGGCTACACCTTC. The chain joins TRBV10-3 to TRBJ1-2; 7 nucleotides match TRBD1. V lost 3 bases to trimming and J lost 8 bases; unmatched junction nucleotides: 9. The germline V gene has CDR1 ENHRY and CDR2 SYGVKD. The CDR3 sequence is 14 residues long.

This clone was seen once. The same CDR3 also results from other DNA sequences found in this sample. The CDR3, as DNA: TGTGCCAGTAGTATTCCGGGGGATTCACCCCTCCACTTT. Residues: CASSIPGDSPLHF. The gene calls are TRBV19 and TRBJ1-6; TRBD1 is a possible D gene (5 bases). V was trimmed by 3 bases and J by 8 bases, leaving 8 bases between them. This CDR3 spans 13 amino acids. The V gene's germline CDR1 is LNHDA and CDR2 SQIVND (reference sequence).